The source of this T cell receptor (beta chain) is a study of blood T cell repertoires in COVID-19. At the level of the study: The study drew acute and convalescent COVID-19 samples from the United States, Italy and Spain. From T cells, B-cell-depleted T cells, or PBMCs came the material, which was cDNA or gDNA.

Germline values: CDR1 LGHDT, CDR2 YNNKEL (reference sequence). V lost 3 bases and J lost 4; bases outside the gene matches: 4. The CDR3 consists of 16 residues. In the original analysis: Amplification from reference gene primers served as the basis for estimated nucleated cell counts. Here immunoSEQ multiplex PCR was the method, and the copy in TCRdb shows in-frame clones only, minus some. That table supplies the V and J calls and clone size; D and trimming were determined from the DNA. This table holds approximately 99,000 clones, just over 85% found once. The chain has TRBV3-1 (or the pseudogene TRBV3-2) and TRBJ2-3, with 13 bases fitting TRBD2. The receptor's source is a woman aged 55-69 years in a cohort sampled during active or convalescent COVID-19. Specimen: peripheral blood. The CDR3 DNA follows: TGTGCCAGCAGCCATTGGACTAGCGGGAGATCAGATACGCAGTATTTT. Translated: CASSHWTSGRSDTQYF.